The clone carrying this T cell receptor (beta chain) was counted a few times. These data originate in a study of cytomegalovirus exposure and HLA in healthy donors. The PCR contained 60 Vbeta and 13 Jbeta primers. Some clones are missing from TCRdb's copy, which holds only in-frame ones; the method was immunoSEQ multiplex PCR. The table records some 100,000 clones, approximately 81% of them present only once. Sequenced sample: PBMCs. The clonotype was recovered from a female donor in good health and CMV-seropositive.

The CDR3 loop is CASRRQGAITEAFF. CDR3 in DNA: TGCGCCAGCAGGCGACAGGGGGCGATCACTGAAGCTTTCTTT. The genes are TRBV5-1 and TRBJ1-1, with 10 bases that match TRBD1. This CDR3 region has 14 residues. Germline V gene data show CDR1 as SGHRS and CDR2 as YFSETQ. Trimming cost V 5 bases and J 4 bases; bases outside gene matches: 5.